The rows below give T cell receptor beta chains drawn from one sample of a study of Ad26.COV2.S vaccination and SARS-CoV-2 variants. Generated by immunoSEQ multiplex PCR, the TCRdb table keeps only in-frame clones and is missing some. Among around 350,000 clones, roughly 81% were seen once, and the ten largest hold about 3.5%. This sample comprised peripheral blood, obtained in a trial of Ad26.COV2.S vaccine versus placebo. These receptors came from a person aged 18-60 years who received the Ad26.COV2.S COVID-19 vaccine or a placebo. Each CDR3 is given with its conserved first and last residue.

V	J	CDR3
TRBV10-2	TRBJ2-5	CASSEGQTQYF
TRBV18	TRBJ1-3	CASSPPRQGNTIYF
TRBV7-2	TRBJ2-3	CASSPRGGQSQTDTQYF
TRBV5-8	TRBJ1-2	CASSLRGIGFNYGYTF
TRBV25-1	TRBJ2-2	CASEDRGRVTGELFF
TRBV5-1	TRBJ2-3	CASSLTDRGRGTDTQYF
TRBV6-5	TRBJ2-7	CASRYSGTDYEQYF
TRBV5-5	TRBJ2-3	CASFTGQGTDTQYF
TRBV2	TRBJ1-2	CASSEAGARASYGYTF
TRBV10-1	TRBJ1-2	CASSSQGQTNYGYTF
TRBV7-9	TRBJ1-6	CASRSGTASYNSPLHF
TRBV6-5	TRBJ1-1	CASAFTPHTEAFF
TRBV3-1/TRBV3-2	TRBJ2-7	CASSQDNRQTYEQYF
TRBV11-2	TRBJ2-1	CASSLIVLNSYNEQFF
TRBV21-1	TRBJ2-2	CANGTGGPFGELFF
TRBV7-2	TRBJ1-2	CASSSRFSNYGYTF
TRBV28	TRBJ2-4	CASSLGGGNGNIQYF
TRBV6-5	TRBJ2-1	CASRSHSYNEQFF
TRBV3-1/TRBV3-2	TRBJ2-7	CASSQAGAGYEQYF
TRBV5-8	TRBJ2-7	CASSLARGTAYEQYF
TRBV6-5	TRBJ2-3	CASSYSTREVPDTQYF
TRBV28	TRBJ1-3	CASSLPQLSGNTIYF
TRBV7-6	TRBJ1-5	CASSLGGAQGNQPQHF
TRBV6-2/TRBV6-3	TRBJ1-1	CASSPGQGTNTEAFF
TRBV7-2	TRBJ2-1	CASSYQAGASYNEQFF
TRBV5-4	TRBJ2-7	CASSKGEAPSEQYF
TRBV6-1	TRBJ1-1	CASSAQGMGVLNTEAFF
TRBV2	TRBJ2-5	CASSERASSGETQYF
TRBV20-1	TRBJ2-5	CSAIQQETQYF
TRBV7-9	TRBJ2-1	CASSSNRAGNEQFF
TRBV11-3	TRBJ2-5	CASSLAAGAETQYF
TRBV7-8	TRBJ1-2	CASSLRIWQESNYGYTF
TRBV6-5	TRBJ2-1	CASSRTGDEQFF
TRBV29-1	TRBJ1-3	CSVEGIGQRSGNTIYF
TRBV29-1	TRBJ2-3	CSVVLGGSTDTQYF
TRBV18	TRBJ2-7	CASSPREGAVEQYF